The rows below give T cell receptor beta chains drawn from one sample of a study of regulatory T cells in long-lasting Graves disease. MiXCR, applied by TCRdb to the multiplex PCR reads, yields one record per CDR3 protein. The sample consists of just over 600,000 distinct CDR3 sequences, under 20% of them appearing once. The sample was also linked to a second study, of T cells in Graves' hyperthyroidism and ophthalmopathy.

Sample: peripheral blood mononuclear cells (PBMCs), taken at new diagnosis, from a patient treated with antithyroid drugs. These receptors were collected from a woman in her 30s with Graves disease. Each CDR3 is given with its conserved first and last residue. Each record gives: CDR3 protein, CDR3 DNA, D gene, J gene, clone size, V gene. The D gene is left open where the match is weak. Only some rows state a clone size, as once, few, many or a class for expanded clones.

cdr3_aa: CASSPTGGLAGGLLEEQYF
cdr3_nt: TGTGCCAGCTCACCCACCGGCGGACTAGCGGGAGGGCTGTTGGAAGAGCAGTACTTC
d_call: TRBD2
j_call: TRBJ2-7
clone_size: -
v_call: TRBV18

cdr3_aa: CASSLLTGLPYQETQYF
cdr3_nt: TGTGCCAGCAGTTTATTGACCGGACTACCGTACCAAGAGACCCAGTACTTC
d_call: -
j_call: TRBJ2-5
clone_size: many
v_call: TRBV28

cdr3_aa: CASSETTSGRTDTQYF
cdr3_nt: TGTGCCAGCAGCGAGACGACTAGCGGGAGAACAGATACGCAGTATTTT
d_call: TRBD2
j_call: TRBJ2-3
clone_size: few
v_call: TRBV5-5

cdr3_aa: CSVPPGGGSSYNEQFF
cdr3_nt: TGCAGCGTCCCCCCCGGGGGGGGGAGCTCCTACAATGAGCAGTTCTTC
d_call: TRBD2
j_call: TRBJ2-1
clone_size: -
v_call: TRBV29-1

cdr3_aa: CASGSGLNTEAFF
cdr3_nt: TGCGCCAGCGGTTCCGGGCTGAACACTGAAGCTTTCTTT
d_call: -
j_call: TRBJ1-1
clone_size: many
v_call: TRBV5-1

cdr3_aa: CASSDTAGHNEQFF
cdr3_nt: TGTGCCAGCAGCGACACGGCGGGACACAATGAGCAGTTCTTC
d_call: -
j_call: TRBJ2-1
clone_size: -
v_call: TRBV6-4

cdr3_aa: CASSFQGGPSTDTQYF
cdr3_nt: TGTGCCAGCAGTTTTCAAGGGGGCCCCTCCACAGATACGCAGTATTTT
d_call: TRBD1
j_call: TRBJ2-3
clone_size: few
v_call: TRBV6-2/TRBV6-3

cdr3_aa: CASSLLLGTAGYGYTF
cdr3_nt: TGTGCCAGCAGTTTACTGCTGGGGACGGCGGGCTATGGCTACACCTTC
d_call: -
j_call: TRBJ1-2
clone_size: many
v_call: TRBV28

cdr3_aa: CAWSDGMNTEAFF
cdr3_nt: TGTGCCTGGAGTGACGGCATGAACACTGAAGCTTTCTTT
d_call: -
j_call: TRBJ1-1
clone_size: many
v_call: TRBV30

cdr3_aa: CASSRLTGGPTNEKLFF
cdr3_nt: TGTGCCAGCAGTCGCCTGACAGGGGGGCCAACTAATGAAAAACTGTTTTTT
d_call: TRBD1
j_call: TRBJ1-4
clone_size: many
v_call: TRBV28

cdr3_aa: CASSLSLAGPGTDTQYF
cdr3_nt: TGTGCCAGCAGTTTATCTCTAGCGGGCCCCGGCACAGATACGCAGTATTTT
d_call: TRBD2
j_call: TRBJ2-3
clone_size: many
v_call: TRBV27

cdr3_aa: CASSAPLTYEQYF
cdr3_nt: TGTGCCAGCAGCGCGCCACTTACCTACGAGCAGTACTTC
d_call: -
j_call: TRBJ2-7
clone_size: many
v_call: TRBV28

cdr3_aa: CASSPDRAGLGNEQFF
cdr3_nt: TGTGCCAGCAGCCCTGATAGGGCGGGGTTGGGGAATGAGCAGTTCTTC
d_call: -
j_call: TRBJ2-1
clone_size: -
v_call: TRBV7-3

cdr3_aa: CAISGSGGSGTEAFF
cdr3_nt: TGTGCCATCAGTGGGTCCGGCGGGTCGGGCACTGAAGCTTTCTTT
d_call: -
j_call: TRBJ1-1
clone_size: few
v_call: TRBV10-3

cdr3_aa: CASSVAAGPYEQYF
cdr3_nt: TGTGCCAGCAGCGTAGCGGCAGGGCCCTACGAGCAGTACTTC
d_call: -
j_call: TRBJ2-7
clone_size: many
v_call: TRBV9

cdr3_aa: CASSSSPGPTGSNYGYTF
cdr3_nt: TGTGCCAGCAGCTCGAGCCCTGGCCCGACAGGGAGTAACTATGGCTACACCTTC
d_call: TRBD1
j_call: TRBJ1-2
clone_size: few
v_call: TRBV13

cdr3_aa: CASQKSGPGAYNEQFF
cdr3_nt: TGTGCCAGTCAGAAGTCGGGACCCGGAGCCTACAATGAGCAGTTCTTC
d_call: -
j_call: TRBJ2-1
clone_size: few
v_call: TRBV19

cdr3_aa: CASSLDSESGETQYF
cdr3_nt: TGTGCCAGCAGTTTAGATAGCGAGAGTGGGGAGACCCAGTACTTC
d_call: -
j_call: TRBJ2-5
clone_size: -
v_call: TRBV11-2

cdr3_aa: CASSRVRTDTQYF
cdr3_nt: TGTGCCAGCAGCAGGGTTCGGACAGATACGCAGTATTTT
d_call: -
j_call: TRBJ2-3
clone_size: -
v_call: TRBV27

cdr3_aa: CATESQEHYEQYF
cdr3_nt: TGTGCCACCGAAAGTCAGGAGCACTACGAGCAGTACTTC
d_call: -
j_call: TRBJ2-7
clone_size: -
v_call: TRBV19

cdr3_aa: CASSPQMYSNQPQHF
cdr3_nt: TGTGCCAGCAGTCCTCAGATGTATAGCAATCAGCCCCAGCATTTT
d_call: -
j_call: TRBJ1-5
clone_size: -
v_call: TRBV5-5

cdr3_aa: CASSKLNEANNSPLHF
cdr3_nt: TGTGCCAGCTCGAAGCTGAATGAGGCCAATAATTCACCCCTCCACTTT
d_call: -
j_call: TRBJ1-6
clone_size: few
v_call: TRBV9

cdr3_aa: CASSPSMGSNEKLFF
cdr3_nt: TGTGCCAGCTCACCCTCCATGGGGAGTAATGAAAAACTGTTTTTT
d_call: -
j_call: TRBJ1-4
clone_size: -
v_call: TRBV19

cdr3_aa: CSARADRTQPQHF
cdr3_nt: TGCAGTGCTAGAGCTGACCGCACTCAGCCCCAGCATTTT
d_call: -
j_call: TRBJ1-5
clone_size: few
v_call: TRBV20-1

cdr3_aa: CSASEVGNQPQHF
cdr3_nt: TGCAGTGCTAGTGAAGTCGGCAATCAGCCCCAGCATTTT
d_call: -
j_call: TRBJ1-5
clone_size: few
v_call: TRBV20-1

cdr3_aa: CASSWPSLDEQYF
cdr3_nt: TGTGCCAGCAGCTGGCCTAGCCTGGACGAGCAGTACTTC
d_call: -
j_call: TRBJ2-7
clone_size: -
v_call: TRBV5-6

cdr3_aa: CASTRDRVHYEQYF
cdr3_nt: TGTGCCAGCACCCGGGACAGAGTACACTACGAGCAGTACTTC
d_call: TRBD1
j_call: TRBJ2-7
clone_size: -
v_call: TRBV6-1

cdr3_aa: CASSSPGAVYEQYF
cdr3_nt: TGTGCCAGCAGCTCCCCAGGGGCTGTCTACGAGCAGTACTTC
d_call: -
j_call: TRBJ2-7
clone_size: many
v_call: TRBV11-2

cdr3_aa: CASRQPGTSGSSGADTQYF
cdr3_nt: TGTGCCAGCAGACAGCCCGGGACTAGCGGGAGTTCGGGCGCAGATACGCAGTATTTT
d_call: TRBD2
j_call: TRBJ2-3
clone_size: -
v_call: TRBV5-5

cdr3_aa: CASIPGVLSWYEQYF
cdr3_nt: TGTGCCAGTATACCAGGGGTTCTTTCTTGGTACGAGCAGTACTTC
d_call: -
j_call: TRBJ2-7
clone_size: -
v_call: TRBV6-1

cdr3_aa: CSADSSTNEKLFF
cdr3_nt: TGCAGTGCTGACAGCTCAACTAATGAAAAACTGTTTTTT
d_call: -
j_call: TRBJ1-4
clone_size: -
v_call: TRBV20-1

cdr3_aa: CASTLGTRGNQPQHF
cdr3_nt: TGTGCCTCGACCTTGGGGACGCGAGGCAATCAGCCCCAGCATTTT
d_call: -
j_call: TRBJ1-5
clone_size: many
v_call: TRBV28

cdr3_aa: CASSLAGTVGSETQYF
cdr3_nt: TGTGCCAGCAGCTTAGCAGGGACCGTAGGGTCGGAGACCCAGTACTTC
d_call: -
j_call: TRBJ2-5
clone_size: few
v_call: TRBV7-8

cdr3_aa: CASSGETGRYEQYF
cdr3_nt: TGCGCCAGCAGCGGGGAGACAGGTCGGTACGAGCAGTACTTC
d_call: -
j_call: TRBJ2-7
clone_size: -
v_call: TRBV5-1

cdr3_aa: CASSRRGSEETQYF
cdr3_nt: TGTGCCAGCTCACGCAGGGGATCAGAAGAGACCCAGTACTTC
d_call: -
j_call: TRBJ2-5
clone_size: many
v_call: TRBV18

cdr3_aa: CASSPREKDTQYF
cdr3_nt: TGTGCCAGCAGCCCCCGAGAGAAGGATACGCAGTATTTT
d_call: -
j_call: TRBJ2-3
clone_size: few
v_call: TRBV7-2

cdr3_aa: CAWTQDTYNEQFF
cdr3_nt: TGTGCCTGGACACAGGACACCTACAATGAGCAGTTCTTC
d_call: -
j_call: TRBJ2-1
clone_size: few
v_call: TRBV30

cdr3_aa: CASSIILGGEFGQPQHF
cdr3_nt: TGTGCCAGTAGTATTATTCTCGGGGGAGAATTTGGTCAGCCCCAGCATTTT
d_call: -
j_call: TRBJ1-5
clone_size: few
v_call: TRBV19

cdr3_aa: CASSPRGGYTGETQYF
cdr3_nt: TGTGCCAGCAGTCCTCGAGGGGGGTACACGGGGGAGACCCAGTACTTC
d_call: -
j_call: TRBJ2-5
clone_size: many
v_call: TRBV12-3/TRBV12-4

cdr3_aa: CSAAPGTGIEQYF
cdr3_nt: TGCAGTGCTGCTCCCGGGACAGGGATCGAGCAGTACTTC
d_call: TRBD1
j_call: TRBJ2-7
clone_size: -
v_call: TRBV20-1

cdr3_aa: CASSRPGTRGTGELFF
cdr3_nt: TGTGCCAGCAGCCGGCCCGGGACTAGGGGCACCGGGGAGCTGTTTTTT
d_call: TRBD2
j_call: TRBJ2-2
clone_size: few
v_call: TRBV7-9

cdr3_aa: CASTSRDRGQLAKNIQYF
cdr3_nt: TGTGCCAGCACCTCCCGGGACAGGGGTCAACTAGCCAAAAACATTCAGTACTTC
d_call: TRBD1
j_call: TRBJ2-4
clone_size: few
v_call: TRBV6-1

cdr3_aa: CASSLGGTSNGEQFF
cdr3_nt: TGTGCCAGCAGCTTAGGTGGGACTAGCAACGGTGAGCAGTTCTTC
d_call: TRBD2
j_call: TRBJ2-1
clone_size: few
v_call: TRBV7-3

cdr3_aa: CASSPFLAGATGELFF
cdr3_nt: TGTGCCAGCAGCCCCTTCTTGGCAGGGGCCACCGGGGAGCTGTTTTTT
d_call: -
j_call: TRBJ2-2
clone_size: -
v_call: TRBV7-2

cdr3_aa: CASSTQLVNTEAFF
cdr3_nt: TGTGCCAGCAGTACACAACTTGTGAACACTGAAGCTTTCTTT
d_call: -
j_call: TRBJ1-1
clone_size: -
v_call: TRBV12-3/TRBV12-4

cdr3_aa: CASSYSLGAGGEKLFF
cdr3_nt: TGTGCCAGCAGTTACTCGTTGGGGGCCGGCGGGGAAAAACTGTTTTTT
d_call: -
j_call: TRBJ1-4
clone_size: -
v_call: TRBV6-6

cdr3_aa: CASSLQVTGELFF
cdr3_nt: TGTGCCAGCAGTTTACAGGTCACCGGGGAGCTGTTTTTT
d_call: -
j_call: TRBJ2-2
clone_size: many
v_call: TRBV12-3/TRBV12-4

cdr3_aa: CASSVGFTGGRGTDTQYF
cdr3_nt: TGTGCCAGCAGCGTAGGTTTCACAGGTGGACGGGGGACGGATACGCAGTATTTT
d_call: -
j_call: TRBJ2-3
clone_size: few
v_call: TRBV9

cdr3_aa: CASSEDPTEPFGEQFF
cdr3_nt: TGTGCCAGCAGTGAAGACCCGACGGAGCCGTTCGGTGAGCAGTTCTTC
d_call: -
j_call: TRBJ2-1
clone_size: few
v_call: TRBV6-2/TRBV6-3

cdr3_aa: CASIRLAGVADTQYF
cdr3_nt: TGTGCCAGTATCCGACTAGCGGGAGTAGCAGATACGCAGTATTTT
d_call: TRBD2
j_call: TRBJ2-3
clone_size: few
v_call: TRBV6-1

cdr3_aa: CASEGAVESGANVLTF
cdr3_nt: TGTGCCAGTGAGGGGGCGGTCGAATCTGGGGCCAACGTCCTGACTTTC
d_call: TRBD1
j_call: TRBJ2-6
clone_size: -
v_call: TRBV19

cdr3_aa: CASSPPRDSYNEQFF
cdr3_nt: TGTGCCAGCAGCCCGCCCCGGGACAGCTACAATGAGCAGTTCTTC
d_call: TRBD1
j_call: TRBJ2-1
clone_size: many
v_call: TRBV2

cdr3_aa: CASSSRTGRLSNEQFF
cdr3_nt: TGTGCCAGCAGTTCCCGGACAGGGAGATTAAGCAATGAGCAGTTCTTC
d_call: TRBD1
j_call: TRBJ2-1
clone_size: many
v_call: TRBV28

cdr3_aa: CAWSPGSYEQFF
cdr3_nt: TGTGCCTGGAGCCCCGGGAGCTACGAGCAGTTCTTC
d_call: -
j_call: TRBJ2-1
clone_size: few
v_call: TRBV30